The following is a T cell receptor (beta chain) sequence with its context. In its sample, this clone was seen once. No cognate antigen has been identified for it. No much larger clonotype is one base removed from it; base qualities were not supplied. The V end loses 0 bases and the J end loses 2 bases, and a stretch of 9 bases separates them. Counted from cysteine to phenylalanine, this CDR3 has 14 amino acids. Only the CDR3 DNA stays, 42 bases, in frame from base 1. From the germline V gene, CDR1 is SGHRS and CDR2 is YFSETQ. Using the deep immunoSEQ assay, TCR CDR3 regions were amplified from genomic DNA by multiplex PCR. Extracted genomic DNA from each cell subset was distributed evenly across all wells of several immunoSEQ 96-well plates, and each plate was treated as a replicate. For sorted subsets, each replicate PCR was loaded with 200 ng genomic DNA, equivalent to approximately 33,000 T cell genomes. Purified libraries were measured with a Qubit 3.0 fluorometer, size-checked on a Bioanalyzer 2100, and measured again with the KAPA Library Quantification kit. Every immunoSEQ 96-well plate was sequenced on a separate single-read 150-cycle Illumina NextSeq 550 flow cell. On the study's bioinformatics: Because the immunoSEQ output held only junctional sequences and lacked quality scores, the filtering could not match the filtering applied to full-length reads. To assign V/J genes and CDR3, sequences were annotated using PyIR, a Python wrapper for IgBLAST v1.9, with IMGT germline references. Reads with weak V/J assignments (E-value above 1e-6), missing CDR3, stop codons, out-of-frame junctions, or ambiguous translated residues were removed. A V3J clonotype was defined by an identical inferred V gene, J gene, and CDR3 amino acid sequence. Percentage overlap between repertoires was calculated by dividing the number of shared unique clonotypes by the size of the smaller repertoire. Richness of each repertoire was evaluated using RTK rarefaction, the Chao1 estimator, and Recon v2.1 estimates of unobserved clonotypes. OLGA was used to compute generation probabilities for all TCRbeta clonotypes that the gDNA method yielded from four donors. TCRdb obtained this table from immuneACCESS and retained in-frame rearrangements with V and J assigned. These tables miss some clones; where compared with another copy, unresolved V genes account for less than half of the shortfall, and the remainder is unexplained. That table is the source of V, J and clone size, and D and trimming were worked out from the DNA. Recorded for this sample are about 1.9 million clones; 93% of them occurred a single time. Of the sample, about 1.6% is held by the ten largest clones.

The data were taken from a study of shared clonotypes between healthy human individuals (dated by TCRdb to 2018 to 2020). Context from the whole study: The cohort included a few men and a couple of women between 18 and 49 years of age. For each donor, CD4 naive and CD4 memory were each run on three plates, CD8 naive on two plates, and CD8 memory on one plate. To estimate repertoire size and how much clonotype sharing occurs between individuals, the study deeply sequenced the blood TCR repertoires of 5 or 6 healthy adults. Libraries were prepared and TCR repertoires were sequenced by different laboratories using diverse techniques, in order to increase sequencing depth and limit assay-specific biases. Per donor, leukapheresis produced somewhere between about 0.94 and 8.9 billion PBMCs.

CD8 naive samples were CD45RO-negative cells positively selected for CCR7, giving a CD45RA+CCR7+ population that excluded TemRA cells. The donors were healthy, HIV-negative adults who had no recently reported acute infections or vaccinations. Only Caucasian adults living in Nashville, Tennessee, USA were represented among the donors. After blood collection by leukapheresis, PBMCs were isolated using Ficoll-Histopaque density gradient centrifugation and then cryopreserved in the vapor phase of liquid nitrogen. Analytical flow cytometry was used to check the purity and quantity of each magnetically sorted T cell population. Genomic DNA was isolated from each sorted fraction and quantified by UV absorbance on a Nanodrop 2000c. What the work shows at the level of the full study, not this receptor alone: Larger estimated clonotype richness was generally found for naive subsets than for memory subsets. The small number of donors limited the genetic and exposure-history diversity represented. When a handful of donors were compared, the shared fraction of clonotypes was about 5% for naive CD4, around 3.5% for naive CD8, more than 2% for memory CD4, and less than 0.5% for memory CD8. Pairwise subsampling indicated that sequencing depth was expected to affect the degree of clonotype sharing among donors. Rarefaction of sorted-subset datasets indicated incomplete sequencing despite the large sequencing depth. Sampling was restricted to blood, and TCR repertoires in tissue are likely to differ from TCR repertoires in blood. Higher generation probabilities were observed for clonotypes shared by all four sorted-subset donors than for non-shared clonotypes.

This receptor was identified in a man younger than 35 in good health. Some clones in this sample may be carry-over from other donors' samples. What was sequenced was naive CD8+ T cells from PBMCs. The sample's cell subset or site label is to be understood as: CD45RA+CCR7+. The chain is made from TRBV5-1 and TRBJ2-7, with the D gene not confidently named. The nucleotide sequence reads as follows: TGCGCCAGCAGCTTGGTCGTCCCAACCTACGAGCAGTACTTC. Translated, this is CASSLVVPTYEQYF.